What follows are 9 T cell receptor beta chains derived from one specimen sequenced in a study of T cell responses to AZD1222 COVID-19 vaccine. Clones were read by immunoSEQ multiplex PCR, and TCRdb kept only the in-frame ones, dropping some. The repertoire holds 100,000 to 130,000 clones, with around 83% as singletons. The sample in question was peripheral blood, obtained on day 0 of AZD1222 vaccination. These TCRs come from an adult in good health.

The gene calls are TRBV7-2 and TRBJ2-7, with TRBD2 matching 7 bases. V gave up 0 bases and J gave up 2 bases; unmatched junction bases: 1. The germline gives CDR1 SGHTA, CDR2 FQGNSA. The CDR3 length is 14 residues. The CDR3 DNA reads TGTGCCAGCAGCTTAGCGGGGGGGACCTACGAGCAGTACTTC. Translated: CASSLAGGTYEQYF.

The chain carries TRBV27 and TRBJ2-7; maybe TRBD2 (6 bases). The CDR3 has 14 residues. The V gene lost 2 bases and the J gene lost 4 bases, with 12 bases spanning the gap. CDR1 and CDR2 from the germline V gene are MNHEY and SMNVEV (reference sequence). The CDR3 protein is CASSLGDGGYEQYF. The CDR3 DNA is TGTGCCAGCAGTTTAGGAGACGGGGGATACGAGCAGTACTTC.

This chain links TRBV5-4 with TRBJ1-6; TRBD1 might be the D (6 bases). Per the germline V gene, CDR1 is SGHNT and CDR2 is YYREEE (reference sequence). Trimming took off 4 bases at V and 14 bases at J, with 22 bases between the two ends. The CDR3 runs 15 residues. The CDR3 spells CASSPPPPGDGSLHF. CDR3 nucleotide sequence: TGTGCCAGCAGCCCCCCGCCCCCAGGGGATGGGTCCCTCCACTTT.

This chain joins TRBV7-2 and TRBJ2-5; 12 nucleotides line up with TRBD1. With V trimmed by 1 base and J by 4 bases, 4 bases remained unmatched. The CDR3 is 16 amino acids. Germline V gene lookup returns CDR1 SGHTA and CDR2 FQGNSA. CDR3 residues: CASSLVGQGARETQYF. The DNA for the CDR3 is TGTGCCAGCAGCTTAGTGGGACAGGGGGCGCGAGAGACCCAGTACTTC.

This clone has only a few counts. The chain joins TRBV4-2 to TRBJ1-1; 11 nucleotides line up with TRBD1. The CDR3 consists of 18 residues. J lost 0 bases, V lost 1 base, and 7 bases had no gene match. The germline gives CDR1 LGHNA, CDR2 YNFKEQ. Here the CDR3 DNA reads TGTGCCAGCAGCCAAGTAGAGGGGACAGGGGGTGTGAACACTGAAGCTTTCTTT. Translated, it gives CASSQVEGTGGVNTEAFF.

This chain connects TRBV28 to TRBJ1-5, with TRBD1 matching 7 bases. Losses at the gene ends were 6 bases for V and 3 bases for J; bases not matched to a gene: 11. CDR3 size: 16 residues. The germline V gene encodes CDR1 MDHEN and CDR2 SYDVKM. Written as DNA, the CDR3 is TGTGCCAGCAGGAACACAGGGGCGACAATCAATCAGCCCCAGCATTTT. Translating gives CASRNTGATINQPQHF.

This clone has just a few counts. Here the CDR3 reads CAWSTGQIYQPQHF. In DNA, the CDR3 is TGTGCCTGGAGTACGGGACAGATTTATCAGCCCCAGCATTTT. The rearrangement links TRBV30 to TRBJ1-5, with 7 nucleotides matching TRBD1. This CDR3 is 14 amino acids long. CDR1 is GTSNPN, CDR2 SVGIG, per germline (reference sequence). Unmatched junction bases numbered 6, after V lost 2 bases and J lost 5 bases.

V gene TRBV5-1 combines with J gene TRBJ1-2; tentative D call: TRBD1 (6 bases). The CDR3 sequence is 16 residues long. Trimming removed 0 bases at V and 3 bases at J, with 15 bases between. Germline CDR1 is SGHRS and CDR2 is YFSETQ. In nucleotides, the CDR3 is TGCGCCAGCAGCTTGGTTGGGACAACCTCCGACTATGGCTACACCTTC. Encoded protein: CASSLVGTTSDYGYTF.

The V gene is TRBV24-1, the J gene TRBJ2-1, with 8 bases identical to TRBD1. Germline CDR1 reads KGHDR; CDR2 reads SFDVKD. The CDR3 extends over 16 amino acids. The V gene end was trimmed by 3 bases and the J gene end by 5 bases; junction bases not matched to a gene: 8. The CDR3, as DNA: TGTGCCACCAGTGATGAGCCGACAGGGGATAACAATGAGCAGTTCTTC. It is translated as CATSDEPTGDNNEQFF.